The 30 T cell receptor beta chains below were found in one sample sequenced in a study of T cell repertoires in cytomegalovirus infection. One entry per CDR3 protein, called by TCRdb with MiXCR from the reads. Of more than 500,000 distinct CDR3 sequences in the sample, approximately 16% were seen once. Material for sequencing was CD8+ T cells from PBMCs. The receptors originated from a human donor in good health (CMV status not recorded). Some clones in this sample may be carry-over from other donors' samples.

The chain is built from TRBV19 and TRBJ1-1; D remains unclear. The ends were cut back, 2 bases at V and 0 bases at J, with 10 bases in the middle. Germline V gene data show CDR1 as LNHDA and CDR2 as SQIVND (reference sequence). The CDR3 length is 15 residues. CDR3 amino acids: CASSISRSLNTEAFF. Here the CDR3 DNA reads TGTGCCAGTAGTATATCGCGGAGCCTGAACACTGAAGCTTTCTTT.

This clonotype occurred many times. The chain carries TRBV19 and TRBJ1-1, with no clear D. Trimming shortened V by 4 bases and J by 0 bases, and 6 bases separated the two germline ends. This CDR3 has 13 amino acids. Germline assignment: CDR1 LNHDA and CDR2 SQIVND (reference sequence). CDR3 loop: CASSTVMNTEAFF. CDR3 sequence (DNA): TGTGCCAGTAGTACGGTTATGAACACTGAAGCTTTCTTT.

V is TRBV27 and J is TRBJ1-1; the match to TRBD1 covers 7 bases. The CDR3 has 14 amino acids. After removal of 8 bases from V and 4 bases from J, the junction contained 10 bases not matched to a gene. Germline lookup yields CDR1 MNHEY and CDR2 SMNVEV (reference sequence). CDR3 residues: CASGERGGFTEAFF. The CDR3 DNA reads as TGTGCCAGCGGAGAAAGAGGGGGCTTCACTGAAGCTTTCTTT.

In its sample, this clonotype was seen many times. The rearrangement joins TRBV10-3 to TRBJ2-6; a possible D gene is TRBD2 (7 bases). CDR1 is ENHRY, CDR2 SYGVKD, per germline. The CDR3 totals 19 residues. The germline V and J ends were trimmed by 7 bases and 4 bases, with 26 bases remaining between them. CDR3 DNA sequence: TGTGCCATCATAAAAGAGGGGGGGTTTGGACCGGAGGGGGCCAACGTCCTGACTTTC. Amino acids: CAIIKEGGFGPEGANVLTF.

Ten or more counts support this clonotype. J is TRBJ2-3 and V is TRBV7-2; 7 positions match TRBD2. V shed 6 bases, J shed 7 bases, and the junction held 13 bases outside the gene matches. CDR1 SGHTA and CDR2 FQGNSA come from the germline V gene. CDR3 size: 15 residues. The CDR3 sequence: CASRGMREFQNTQYF. CDR3 sequence (DNA): TGTGCCAGCAGAGGAATGCGGGAGTTTCAGAATACGCAGTATTTT.

CDR3 residues: CASSQVRGRNNTEAFF. The CDR3 bases are TGCGCCAGCAGCCAAGTACGGGGGAGGAATAACACTGAAGCTTTCTTT. The V call is TRBV4-1, the J call TRBJ1-1; tentatively, D is TRBD1 (5 bases). There are 16 residues in the CDR3. Trimming took 1 base from V and 2 from J, leaving 14 bases between them. Germline loops: CDR1 MGHRA, CDR2 YSYEKL.

This clonotype was counted many times. CDR3 in amino acids: CASSLSGLEVYEQYF. The CDR3 DNA is TGTGCCAGCAGCTTATCGGGACTAGAAGTCTACGAGCAGTACTTC. The V gene is TRBV7-8, the J gene TRBJ2-7, with TRBD2 matching over 8 bases. This CDR3 spans 15 amino acids. V lost 2 bases and J lost 3; bases outside the gene matches: 6. CDR1 and CDR2 (germline): SGHVS, FQNEAQ.

This clonotype occurred many times. V is TRBV12-5 and J is TRBJ2-2; tentative D call: TRBD1 (5 bases). This CDR3 has 14 residues. Trimming stripped 2 bases from V and 8 bases from J, with 12 bases between. CDR1 and CDR2 (germline): LGHNT, FRNRAP. CDR3 in amino acids: CASGLSYAGGELFF. In DNA form, the CDR3 reads TGTGCTAGTGGTTTGTCGTACGCAGGGGGGGAGCTGTTTTTT.

This chain joins TRBV20-1 and TRBJ2-7; no definite D call. V dropped 3 bases and J dropped 3 bases, with 6 bases sitting between them. CDR3 length: 11 residues. Looked up from germline, CDR1 is DFQATT and CDR2 is SNEGSKA (reference sequence). The CDR3 DNA is TGCAGTGCTAGGCTGGGCTACGAGCAGTACTTC. Protein sequence: CSARLGYEQYF.

This clonotype was recorded many times. The chain links TRBV4-1 to TRBJ1-6; D might be TRBD1 (5 bases). The CDR3 extends over 13 amino acids. The V gene lost 0 bases and the J gene lost 8 bases, with 5 bases spanning the gap. The germline V gene has CDR1 MGHRA and CDR2 YSYEKL. The CDR3 spells CASSQEGDSPLHF. In nucleotides, the CDR3 is TGCGCCAGCAGCCAAGAAGGGGATTCACCCCTCCACTTT.

This clonotype has a count of ten or more. This chain joins TRBV6-1 and TRBJ1-5; D is uncertain. The ends were cut back, 5 bases at V and 2 bases at J, with 7 bases in the middle. Germline V gene data show CDR1 as MNHNS and CDR2 as SASEGT. The CDR3 is 13 amino acids. In DNA, the CDR3 is TGTGCCAGCAGTAAGGGAGGCAATCAGCCCCAGCATTTT. Its translation: CASSKGGNQPQHF.

Concerning this clonotype itself: A much larger clone is a single base away; this may be a read error. The chain uses TRBV10-3 and TRBJ2-3, with 9 bases fitting TRBD2. This CDR3 comprises 17 residues. Germline CDR1 reads ENHRY; CDR2 reads SYGVKD. The CDR3: CAISESNLAGFTDTRYF. CDR3 coding DNA: TGTGCCATCAGTGAGTCAAATCTAGCGGGATTCACAGATACGCGGTATTTT.

This clonotype was seen many times. This chain connects TRBV10-3 to TRBJ1-2, with D hard to call. There are 15 residues in the CDR3. Trimming took 8 bases from V and 1 from J, leaving 17 bases between them. The germline gives CDR1 ENHRY, CDR2 SYGVKD. The CDR3 loop reads CAIVNGLTLNYGYTF. CDR3 DNA: TGTGCCATCGTGAACGGCCTTACTCTTAACTATGGCTACACCTTC.

The CDR3 DNA follows: TGTGCCAGCAGTTACTCCGGCAGGGCCCAAGAGACCCAGTACTTC. This translates into CASSYSGRAQETQYF. The chain couples TRBV6-5 to TRBJ2-5; the D gene is possibly TRBD1 (5 bases). The germline V gene has CDR1 MNHEY and CDR2 SVGAGI. CDR3 length equals 15 residues. The V end was cut by 0 bases, the J end by 1 base, with 9 bases between.

This clonotype was observed at least ten times. The V gene is TRBV7-3, the J gene TRBJ2-1; possibly TRBD2 for D (6 bases). CDR3 length equals 14 residues. V lost 5 bases to trimming and J lost 5 bases, with 13 bases between them. Germline CDR1 and CDR2: SGHTA and FQGTGA. CDR3 sequence: CASSGGLPNNEQFF. CDR3 nucleotide sequence: TGTGCCAGCAGCGGGGGACTCCCGAACAATGAGCAGTTCTTC.

As concerns this clonotype: The junction shows a germline mismatch at one end, possibly a read error. The chain recombines TRBV4-1 with TRBJ2-1; 7 bases are a match to TRBD2. The V gene's germline CDR1 is MGHRA and CDR2 YSYEKL. This CDR3 has 15 amino acids. For the CDR3, the DNA is TGCGCCAGCAGCCCAAGACTAGCCTCCTACAATGTGCAGTTCTTC. Its translation is CASSPRLASYNVQFF.

Comment on this clonotype: This may be a read error, as it is one base from a much larger clone. V is TRBV27 and J is TRBJ2-1; D is perhaps TRBD1 (6 bases). V was cut by 4 bases and J by 7 bases, with 14 bases left in between. The CDR3 loop spans 14 amino acids. Germline CDR1 reads MNHEY; CDR2 reads SMNVEV (reference sequence). CDR3 coding DNA: TGTGCCAGCAGTTCTACGGACAGTGGTAATGAGCAGTTCTTC. Protein product: CASSSTDSGNEQFF.

This clonotype has just a few counts. This chain uses TRBV5-6 with TRBJ2-5; D not resolved. Germline CDR1 reads SGHDT; CDR2 reads YYEEEE. Deletions cut 1 base from V and 4 bases from J, with 11 bases between. CDR3 length: 14 residues. The CDR3 bases are TGTGCCAGCAGCTTGATCCTATCGGGAGAGACCCAGTACTTC. Its protein is CASSLILSGETQYF.

The CDR3 nucleotides read TGTGCCAGCAGAGTAGGGGGCGAGAACTATGGCTACACCTTC. It specifies CASRVGGENYGYTF. This chain uses TRBV27 with TRBJ1-2, with 7 bases that match TRBD1. The CDR3 has 14 residues. V trimming: 6 bases; J trimming: 2 bases; junction bases outside the gene matches: 6. The V gene's germline CDR1 is MNHEY and CDR2 SMNVEV (reference sequence).

The V gene is TRBV5-6, the J gene TRBJ2-5, with 13 bases lining up with TRBD2. This CDR3 has 16 residues. Losses at the gene ends were 1 base for V and 3 bases for J; bases not matched to a gene: 3. Germline V gene data show CDR1 as SGHDT and CDR2 as YYEEEE. The CDR3 coding sequence is TGTGCCAGCAGCTTGCTACTAGCGGGAGGGAAAGAGACCCAGTACTTC. Translating it yields CASSLLLAGGKETQYF.

This clonotype showed up just a few times. This chain uses TRBV20-1 with TRBJ1-6; D unresolved. The CDR3 contains 14 residues. CDR1 is DFQATT, CDR2 SNEGSKA, per germline (reference sequence). The V gene lost 6 bases and the J gene lost 14 bases, with 23 bases spanning the gap. The CDR3 spells CSATGPTSNSALHF. Written as DNA, the CDR3 is TGCAGTGCGACTGGACCTACTTCTAATTCGGCCCTCCACTTT.

This clonotype was observed at least ten times. The V and J genes are TRBV2 and TRBJ2-2; TRBD1 agrees at 11 bases. V lost 6 bases, J lost 6 bases, and 9 bases stayed unmatched. This CDR3 spans 16 amino acids. The germline V gene has CDR1 SNHLY and CDR2 FYNNEI. CDR3 DNA: TGTGCCAGCAGCCCCTGGACAGGGGGCGATTCCGGGGAGCTGTTTTTT. Amino acids: CASSPWTGGDSGELFF.

The V and J genes are TRBV28 and TRBJ2-7; weak D call: TRBD1 (5 bases). CDR3 length: 13 residues. Deletions cut 2 bases from V and 2 bases from J, with 7 bases between. The germline CDR1 and CDR2 sequences are MDHEN and SYDVKM. CDR3 DNA sequence: TGTGCCAGCAGTTTAAAGACAGCCTACGAGCAGTACTTC. Its translation is CASSLKTAYEQYF.

This chain links TRBV12-3 or TRBV12-4 with TRBJ1-5; no firm D call. The CDR3 spans 16 residues. V was cut by 6 bases and J by 4 bases, with 19 bases left in between. The CDR3, as DNA: TGTGCCAGCAGCAGCTCCGAGGGAGGCACGAATCAGCCCCAGCATTTT. It codes for CASSSSEGGTNQPQHF.

This clonotype was seen at least ten times. The chain recombines TRBV7-9 with TRBJ2-6; D unresolved. The ends were cut back, 3 bases at V and 0 bases at J, with 6 bases in the middle. The length of the CDR3 is 15 residues. The V gene's germline CDR1 is SEHNR and CDR2 FQNEAQ (reference sequence). The CDR3 nucleotides are TGTGCCAGCAGCTTTTATCCCTCTGGGGCCAACGTCCTGACTTTC. Amino acid sequence: CASSFYPSGANVLTF.

This clonotype was recorded at least ten times. This chain connects TRBV19 to TRBJ2-3; 12 bases fit TRBD2. The germline V gene encodes CDR1 LNHDA and CDR2 SQIVND (reference sequence). The V gene end was trimmed by 5 bases and the J gene end by 6 bases; junction bases not matched to a gene: 9. The CDR3 runs to 16 residues. This CDR3 is CASSSRLAGAGDTQYF. The CDR3 bases are TGTGCCAGTAGTTCCAGACTAGCGGGAGCGGGTGATACGCAGTATTTT.

This clonotype appeared many times. The chain joins TRBV7-3 to TRBJ2-3; D gene uncertain. The CDR3 covers 13 residues. V was clipped by 4 bases and J by 6 bases, with 11 bases between them. The germline V gene has CDR1 SGHTA and CDR2 FQGTGA. The CDR3 DNA reads TGTGCCAGCAGCTCCCCCCTTTCGGATACGCAGTATTTT. This gives the protein CASSSPLSDTQYF. Together with reference TRBV7-3 and TRBJ2-3, the CDR3 gives the full variable domain: GAGVSQTPSNKVTEKGKYVELRCDPISGHTALYWYRQSLGQGPEFLIYFQGTGAADDSGLPNDRFFAVRPEGSVSTLKIQRTERGDSAVYLCASSSPLSDTQYFGPGTRLTVL.

This clonotype was seen a handful of times. This chain connects TRBV19 to TRBJ2-1, with 9 bases fitting TRBD1. Trimming at V came to 3 bases and at J to 6 bases, leaving 6 bases not matched to a gene. This CDR3 is built from 15 residues. The germline V gene has CDR1 LNHDA and CDR2 SQIVND (reference sequence). CDR3 nucleotides: TGTGCCAGTAGTATCATCCGGGACAGGGCCAATGAGCAGTTCTTC. It yields the protein CASSIIRDRANEQFF.

The chain joins TRBV4-1 to TRBJ1-2, with a possible D match to TRBD1 (6 bases). Trimming took off 0 bases at V and 0 bases at J, with 20 bases between the two ends. The CDR3 has 19 amino acids. Germline-derived CDR1 and CDR2 are MGHRA and YSYEKL. This CDR3 reads CASSQDRQGIVYPNYGYTF. The CDR3 coding sequence is TGCGCCAGCAGCCAAGATAGGCAGGGGATAGTATATCCTAACTATGGCTACACCTTC.

This clonotype was observed at least ten times. The chain has TRBV7-9 and TRBJ2-1; possible D gene TRBD2, 6 bases. This CDR3 has 14 residues. The germline V gene has CDR1 SEHNR and CDR2 FQNEAQ (reference sequence). V shed 4 bases and J shed 9 bases, with 16 bases lying between them. The CDR3: CASSSLPSDTEQFF. The DNA of the CDR3 is TGTGCCAGCAGCTCCCTCCCTAGCGATACTGAGCAGTTCTTC.